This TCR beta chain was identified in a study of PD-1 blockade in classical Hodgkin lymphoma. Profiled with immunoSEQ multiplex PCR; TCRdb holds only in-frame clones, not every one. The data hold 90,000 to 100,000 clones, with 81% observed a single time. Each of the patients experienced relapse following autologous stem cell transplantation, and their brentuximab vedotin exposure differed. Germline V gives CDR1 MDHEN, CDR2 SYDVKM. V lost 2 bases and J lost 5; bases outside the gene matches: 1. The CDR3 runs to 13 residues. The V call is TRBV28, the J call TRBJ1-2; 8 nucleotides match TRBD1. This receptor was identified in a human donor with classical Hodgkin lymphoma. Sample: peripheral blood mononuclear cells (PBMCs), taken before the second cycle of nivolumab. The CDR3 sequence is CASSLTGGYGYTF. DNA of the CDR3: TGTGCCAGCAGTTTAACAGGGGGTTATGGCTACACCTTC.